This is a list of T cell receptor beta chains from one sample in a study of blood T cell repertoires in COVID-19. The method was immunoSEQ multiplex PCR; TCRdb's version includes in-frame clones alone and lacks a portion of them. The sample records approximately 500,000 clones, 70% to 90% being singletons. Source material: peripheral blood. The receptors shown here come from a human donor in a cohort sampled during active COVID-19. Both conserved end residues are part of each CDR3. The D gene is left open where the match is weak. Some rows have no size entry. The others give once, few or many, or a class for an expanded clone.

TRBJ1-2 | NA | NA | TRBV3-1/TRBV3-2 | CASSQDTGWANYGYTF | TGTGCCAGCAGCCAAGATACAGGGTGGGCCAACTATGGCTACACCTTC
TRBJ1-2 | NA | NA | TRBV6-5 | CASSYETDGGYTF | TGTGCCAGCAGTTATGAGACAGATGGAGGCTACACCTTC
TRBJ2-7 | NA | TRBD2 | TRBV4-1 | CASSQEGSASGVKFYEQYF | TGCGCCAGCAGCCAAGAAGGCTCGGCTAGCGGAGTAAAATTCTACGAGCAGTACTTC
TRBJ1-5 | NA | NA | TRBV10-3 | CAISESREYQPQHF | TGTGCCATCAGTGAGTCGAGGGAGTATCAGCCCCAGCATTTT
TRBJ1-2 | once | NA | TRBV6-6 | CASSEAGDGYTF | TGTGCCAGCAGTGAGGCAGGGGATGGCTACACCTTC
TRBJ1-3 | NA | TRBD1 | TRBV5-1 | CASRGQTGNTIYF | TGCGCCAGCAGGGGACAGACCGGAAACACCATATATTTT
TRBJ2-1 | NA | TRBD2 | TRBV6-5 | CASSYPTSGSLSEQFF | TGTGCCAGCAGTTACCCGACTAGCGGGAGTCTCAGTGAGCAGTTCTTC
TRBJ2-7 | NA | TRBD1 | TRBV14 | CASSQIWTGGSYEQYF | TGTGCCAGCAGCCAAATTTGGACAGGGGGCTCCTACGAGCAGTACTTC
TRBJ2-1 | NA | TRBD1 | TRBV28 | CASRHLAQGAGQFF | TGTGCCAGCAGACACCTCGCGCAGGGGGCCGGGCAGTTCTTC
TRBJ2-7 | NA | NA | TRBV19 | CASSIDLVAPYEQYF | TGTGCCAGTAGTATAGATCTTGTAGCACCCTACGAGCAGTACTTC
TRBJ1-5 | NA | NA | TRBV6-6 | CASKQGNQPQHF | TGTGCCAGCAAACAGGGAAATCAGCCCCAGCATTTT
TRBJ2-1 | once | NA | TRBV7-9 | CASSPKNEQFF | TGTGCCAGCAGCCCAAAAAATGAGCAGTTCTTC
TRBJ1-1 | NA | NA | TRBV7-3 | CASSLSGTPNTEAFF | TGTGCCAGCAGCTTATCCGGGACACCAAACACTGAAGCTTTCTTT
TRBJ2-5 | NA | TRBD1 | TRBV10-3 | CAISEPGQGVRETQYF | TGTGCCATCAGTGAACCCGGACAGGGGGTACGGGAGACCCAGTACTTC
TRBJ1-4 | NA | NA | TRBV11-2 | CASTPGGKLFF | TGTGCCAGCACCCCCGGGGGGAAACTGTTTTTT
TRBJ2-5 | NA | TRBD1 | TRBV5-1 | CASSSPGTGKETQYF | TGCGCCAGCAGCTCACCCGGGACAGGGAAAGAGACCCAGTACTTC
TRBJ1-1 | once | TRBD1 | TRBV7-2 | CASSLAQGAGTEAFF | TGTGCCAGCAGCTTAGCGCAGGGGGCAGGCACTGAAGCTTTCTTT
TRBJ1-1 | NA | NA | TRBV18 | CASSLDTEAFF | TGTGCCAGCTCACTAGACACTGAAGCTTTCTTT
TRBJ2-1 | NA | NA | TRBV27 | CASSLEGGRYNEQFF | TGTGCCAGCAGTTTAGAAGGAGGGAGGTATAATGAGCAGTTCTTC
TRBJ2-7 | NA | NA | TRBV29-1 | CSVATGSEQYF | TGCAGCGTCGCTACAGGGAGCGAGCAGTACTTC
TRBJ1-2 | NA | NA | TRBV6-5 | CASSYSEGADGYTF | TGTGCCAGCAGTTACTCAGAAGGGGCAGATGGCTACACCTTC
TRBJ1-6 | few | NA | TRBV9 | CASSRSVEAGDSPLHF | TGTGCCAGCAGCCGCTCGGTTGAGGCGGGTGATTCACCCCTCCACTTT